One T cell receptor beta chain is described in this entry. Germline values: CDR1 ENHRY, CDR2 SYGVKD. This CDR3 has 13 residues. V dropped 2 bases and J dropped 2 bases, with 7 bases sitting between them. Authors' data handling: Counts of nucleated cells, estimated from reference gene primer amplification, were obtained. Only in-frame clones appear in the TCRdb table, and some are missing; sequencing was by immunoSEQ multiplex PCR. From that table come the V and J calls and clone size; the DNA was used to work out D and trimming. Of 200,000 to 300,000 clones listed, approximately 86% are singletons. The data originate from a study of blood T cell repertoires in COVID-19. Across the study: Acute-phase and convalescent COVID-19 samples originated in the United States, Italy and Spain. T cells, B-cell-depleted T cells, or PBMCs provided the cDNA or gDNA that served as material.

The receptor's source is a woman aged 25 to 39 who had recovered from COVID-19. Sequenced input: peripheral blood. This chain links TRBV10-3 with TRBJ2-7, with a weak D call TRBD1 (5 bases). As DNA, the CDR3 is TGTGCCATCAGTGAGGACAGAACCTACGAGCAGTACTTC. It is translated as CAISEDRTYEQYF.